Listed below are T cell receptor beta chains from one sample, sequenced in a study of blood T cell repertoires in COVID-19. TCRdb keeps only in-frame clones here, not all; method: immunoSEQ multiplex PCR. The sample consists of fewer than 350,000 clones, around 90% of them appearing once. The specimen was PBMCs or T cells enriched from blood (not recorded which). Receptor source: a woman aged 35 to 49 who had recovered from COVID-19. Both conserved end residues are part of each CDR3. A D gene is named only where the DNA matches it firmly. Not all rows give a size; the values are once, few, many and, for expanded clones, a class.

J,V,size,D,DNA,CDR3
TRBJ2-2,TRBV20-1,-,-,TGCAGTGCTAGTATAGCCCCCACCGGGGAGCTGTTTTTT,CSASIAPTGELFF
TRBJ2-7,TRBV30,once,TRBD1,TGTGCCTGGGGAATCAACCGGGACAGTCACGAGCAGTACTTC,CAWGINRDSHEQYF
TRBJ2-1,TRBV5-4,once,TRBD2,TGTGCCAGCAGCTTGTTGCGGGAGAGCGATGAGCAGTTCTTC,CASSLLRESDEQFF
TRBJ2-1,TRBV9,-,-,TGTGCCAGCAGCGTAGGGGGGGTTTACAATGAGCAGTTCTTC,CASSVGGVYNEQFF
TRBJ1-5,TRBV6-1,-,-,TGTGCCAGCAGTGATGGACGGGGGGCCCATAGCAATCAGCCCCAGCATTTT,CASSDGRGAHSNQPQHF
TRBJ2-3,TRBV5-1,-,TRBD2,TGCGCCAGCAGCTTGGGGGCCCTAGGAGCGGGGATTGATACGCAGTATTTT,CASSLGALGAGIDTQYF
TRBJ2-7,TRBV6-5,-,TRBD1,TGTGCCAGCAGAGGTCGGGACAGGGACCTAATCTTC,CASRGRDRDLIF
TRBJ2-2,TRBV7-2,-,-,TGTGCCAGCAGCTTACTTAACACCGGGGAGCTGTTTTTT,CASSLLNTGELFF
TRBJ2-1,TRBV5-1,-,TRBD2,TGCGCCAGCAGCTTGGAGGAAGCGGGAGGAGGGCAGTTCTTC,CASSLEEAGGGQFF
TRBJ1-1,TRBV7-2,-,-,TGTGCCAGCAGCCTGCCCCCGGGGATGAACACTGAAGCTTTCTTT,CASSLPPGMNTEAFF
TRBJ2-2,TRBV5-6,-,-,TGTGCCAGCAGTTTACAGGGGAACACCGGGGAGCTGTTTTTT,CASSLQGNTGELFF
TRBJ1-5,TRBV11-1,once,TRBD1,TGTGCCAGCAGCTTGGACAGGGGATTGGGGAATCAGCCCCAGCATTTT,CASSLDRGLGNQPQHF
TRBJ1-1,TRBV6-1,-,-,TGTGCCAGCAGTGAAGTTAGACAAGAAGCTTTCTTT,CASSEVRQEAFF
TRBJ1-1,TRBV14,-,-,TGTGCCAGCAGCCAAGTGGGGCAGGGTGTTAGAGCTTTCTTT,CASSQVGQGVRAFF
TRBJ2-5,TRBV7-9,few,-,TGTGCCAGCAGACCCCCCTTCAGGGTCGGGGAGACCCAGTACTTC,CASRPPFRVGETQYF
TRBJ2-1,TRBV15,-,TRBD2,TGTGCCACCAGCAGAGGTGACGCTAGCGGGATAAGAGAGCAGTTCTTC,CATSRGDASGIREQFF
TRBJ2-3,TRBV10-3,-,TRBD2,TGTGCCATCAGTGACCTCCCCGGGACTAGCGGGGGGGATACGCAGTATTTT,CAISDLPGTSGGDTQYF
TRBJ2-3,TRBV24-1,-,-,TGTGCCACCAGTGAGCCCCGGTCGTTGGGCAGCACAGATACGCAGTATTTT,CATSEPRSLGSTDTQYF
TRBJ1-3,TRBV3-1/TRBV3-2,-,-,TGTGCCAGCAGCCATCACTCCACGTCTACCAAGTCTGGAAACACCATATATTTT,CASSHHSTSTKSGNTIYF
TRBJ2-1,TRBV7-9,-,-,TGTGCCAGCAGCCGTACTAGCAGAGCCTACAATGAGCAGTTCTTC,CASSRTSRAYNEQFF
TRBJ1-2,TRBV7-9,-,-,TGTGCCAGCAGCCCAGGGCAAAAAAGACAGACGCCAAACTATGGCTACACCTTC,CASSPGQKRQTPNYGYTF
TRBJ2-3,TRBV5-1,-,TRBD2,TGCGCCAGCAGCCCCGGACTAGCAGGGGATAGCACAGATACGCAGTATTTT,CASSPGLAGDSTDTQYF
TRBJ1-1,TRBV25-1,many,TRBD1,TGTGCCAGCAGTGGGACAGGGGAGTCTGAAGCTTTCTTT,CASSGTGESEAFF
TRBJ1-3,TRBV7-9,-,-,TGTGCCAGCAGCCGCACCACAGTCTCCCCTGGAAACACCATATATTTT,CASSRTTVSPGNTIYF
TRBJ2-1,TRBV15,-,-,TGTGCCACCAGCAGAGAACGGGGGTCTTATCATGAGCAGTTCTTC,CATSRERGSYHEQFF
TRBJ1-6,TRBV15,-,-,TGTGCCACCAGCAGAGCTTATGGCAGGTCGGGATCACCCCTCCACTTT,CATSRAYGRSGSPLHF
TRBJ2-2,TRBV5-1,-,-,TGCGCCAGCAGCTCGGGACAACCTAACACCGGGGAGCTGTTTTTT,CASSSGQPNTGELFF
TRBJ2-1,TRBV3-1/TRBV3-2,once,-,TGTGCCAGCAGCCAAGATACAGGCTCCTACAATGAGCAGTTCTTC,CASSQDTGSYNEQFF
TRBJ1-2,TRBV14,-,TRBD1,TGTGCCAGCAGCTCTCTAGGGACAGGGGGCCGGGGCTATGGCTACACCTTC,CASSSLGTGGRGYGYTF
TRBJ1-1,TRBV4-3,-,-,TGCGCCAGCAGCCAAGCGAGAGAATTGAACACTGAAGCTTTCTTT,CASSQARELNTEAFF
TRBJ1-6,TRBV19,-,-,TGTGCCAGTAGTGGCTTCCCTAATTCACCCCTCCACTTT,CASSGFPNSPLHF
TRBJ2-7,TRBV6-5,-,-,TGTGCCAGCAGGAATACCGGGTCCTACGAGCAGTACTTC,CASRNTGSYEQYF
TRBJ2-3,TRBV28,few,-,TGTGCCAGCAACCGGGCAGGGGTTTCGCATTTT,CASNRAGVSHF
TRBJ1-2,TRBV20-1,-,-,TGCAGTGCTAGTGCGGCTAACTATGGCTACACCTTC,CSASAANYGYTF
TRBJ2-5,TRBV3-1/TRBV3-2,-,-,TGTGCCAGCAGCCAAAGGGGGACGGGAGAGACCCAGTACTTC,CASSQRGTGETQYF
TRBJ1-2,TRBV5-1,-,TRBD1,TGCGCCAGCAGCTTGAGGGACAGGGCTTATGGCTACACCTTC,CASSLRDRAYGYTF
TRBJ1-3,TRBV10-1,-,-,TGCGCCAGCAGGGCACAGTTCTTCTCTGGAAACACCATATATTTT,CASRAQFFSGNTIYF
TRBJ1-3,TRBV19,-,-,TGTGCCAGTAGTTCGATTGGGGCGCTAAACACCATATATTTT,CASSSIGALNTIYF
TRBJ1-2,TRBV12-3/TRBV12-4,-,-,TGTGCCAGCAGAGGGGCCCTAAACTATGGCTACACCTTC,CASRGALNYGYTF
TRBJ1-1,TRBV6-1,-,-,TGTGCCAGCAGTGAAGTGGGGAGGCCGAACACTGAAGCTTTCTTT,CASSEVGRPNTEAFF
TRBJ1-2,TRBV11-2,-,TRBD1,TGTGCCAGTGGACAGGGGGCCGGCTATGGCTACACCTTC,CASGQGAGYGYTF
TRBJ2-5,TRBV5-1,-,TRBD1,TGCGCCAGCAGCTCCGGGACAGCGTACCAAGAGACCCAGTACTTC,CASSSGTAYQETQYF
TRBJ2-1,TRBV19,-,-,TGTGCCAGTAGTCTCACTAGCTCCAATGAGCAGTTCTTC,CASSLTSSNEQFF
TRBJ1-2,TRBV21-1,-,-,TGTGCCAGCAGCAAAGCCCCATCCTATGGCTACACCTTC,CASSKAPSYGYTF